This entry concerns a single T cell receptor beta chain. Its antigen is still unknown. The sample holds no much larger clone one base away, and base qualities are not on file. From cysteine to phenylalanine, the CDR3 is 15 amino acids long. Only the CDR3 part of the read is kept: 45 bases, read in frame from the first base. The germline V gene (reference sequence) supplies CDR1 MNHEY and CDR2 SMNVEV. Compared with germline, V lacks 5 bases and J lacks 6 bases; bases without a gene match: 6. The immunoSEQ Assay, a bias-controlled multiplex PCR, was used to amplify TCRbeta CDR3 regions from genomic DNA. For the original study's pipeline: Nucleated cell counts per sample were estimated from amplification of reference gene primers within the assay. To quantify the absolute abundance of each unique TCRbeta CDR3 rearrangement, sequence reads were collapsed and filtered. For each sample, productive Simpson clonality was calculated as the square root of Simpson's diversity index over productive rearrangements. What TCRdb holds here is the immuneACCESS table cut down to in-frame rearrangements. Part of the clones is not present; checked against another copy, under half of the missing clones reflect an unresolved V gene, and the others are unexplained. V, J and clone size are taken as reported in that table, and D and trimming were inferred from the DNA itself. Present in this sample are 200,000 to 300,000 clones, 83% of which were seen just once. In total, the top ten clones hold 3% to 4.5% of the sample.

The sample comes from a study of blood T cell repertoires in COVID-19 (dated by TCRdb to 2019 to 2021). General notes on the study: Samples from collaborators originated in the United States, Italy and Spain and spanned both the acute and convalescent phases of COVID-19. Samples came from the ongoing ImmuneRACE study (first 160 participants) plus 1,254 subjects from 6 global collaborators. A freely available public database, intended as a resource for researchers studying the immune response to SARS-CoV-2, is where the repertoires were released. The prospective study material was composed of cDNA or gDNA derived from T cells, B-cell-depleted T cells, or PBMCs. The sample metadata nearly always contained a de-identified subject ID, COVID-19 status, age in years and sex. Subjects who had been exposed to COVID-19, were actively infected with it, or had recovered from it provided the deeply sampled blood TCRbeta repertoires that made up the dataset. Where available, HLA class I and class II types were taken from metadata supplied by the sample provider and were not determined by assay-based typing.

The paper's findings and limits, for the study overall: The amount of clinical and demographic metadata varied by source and participant and was provided uncurated.

Enrolling through a virtual design, the prospective study's participants ranged in age from roughly 18 to 89 years and lived across 20 to 30 United States geographic areas. To assign participants to cohorts, the prospective study relied on clinical history that participants themselves reported in a screening survey and a study questionnaire. Exposed participants were defined as having been in contact with someone with a PCR-confirmed or clinician-diagnosed COVID-19 case within 2 weeks of study entry. In the prospective study, whole blood, serum and a nasopharyngeal or oropharyngeal swab were collected from each participant by mobile phlebotomists. Participants in the prospective study had the option to provide additional blood draws and questionnaires over a roughly 2-month period. Before DNA extraction, blood samples from the prospective study were shipped at room temperature or frozen.

This chain joins TRBV27 to TRBJ1-5; a stretch of 11 junction bases matches TRBD1. The sequencing input was PBMCs or T cells enriched from blood (not recorded which). The TCR sequence derives from a woman in her forties who had been exposed to COVID-19. The CDR3 amino acid sequence is: CASSPGTGGVQPQHF. The bases read TGTGCCAGCAGTCCGGGGACAGGGGGAGTTCAGCCCCAGCATTTT.